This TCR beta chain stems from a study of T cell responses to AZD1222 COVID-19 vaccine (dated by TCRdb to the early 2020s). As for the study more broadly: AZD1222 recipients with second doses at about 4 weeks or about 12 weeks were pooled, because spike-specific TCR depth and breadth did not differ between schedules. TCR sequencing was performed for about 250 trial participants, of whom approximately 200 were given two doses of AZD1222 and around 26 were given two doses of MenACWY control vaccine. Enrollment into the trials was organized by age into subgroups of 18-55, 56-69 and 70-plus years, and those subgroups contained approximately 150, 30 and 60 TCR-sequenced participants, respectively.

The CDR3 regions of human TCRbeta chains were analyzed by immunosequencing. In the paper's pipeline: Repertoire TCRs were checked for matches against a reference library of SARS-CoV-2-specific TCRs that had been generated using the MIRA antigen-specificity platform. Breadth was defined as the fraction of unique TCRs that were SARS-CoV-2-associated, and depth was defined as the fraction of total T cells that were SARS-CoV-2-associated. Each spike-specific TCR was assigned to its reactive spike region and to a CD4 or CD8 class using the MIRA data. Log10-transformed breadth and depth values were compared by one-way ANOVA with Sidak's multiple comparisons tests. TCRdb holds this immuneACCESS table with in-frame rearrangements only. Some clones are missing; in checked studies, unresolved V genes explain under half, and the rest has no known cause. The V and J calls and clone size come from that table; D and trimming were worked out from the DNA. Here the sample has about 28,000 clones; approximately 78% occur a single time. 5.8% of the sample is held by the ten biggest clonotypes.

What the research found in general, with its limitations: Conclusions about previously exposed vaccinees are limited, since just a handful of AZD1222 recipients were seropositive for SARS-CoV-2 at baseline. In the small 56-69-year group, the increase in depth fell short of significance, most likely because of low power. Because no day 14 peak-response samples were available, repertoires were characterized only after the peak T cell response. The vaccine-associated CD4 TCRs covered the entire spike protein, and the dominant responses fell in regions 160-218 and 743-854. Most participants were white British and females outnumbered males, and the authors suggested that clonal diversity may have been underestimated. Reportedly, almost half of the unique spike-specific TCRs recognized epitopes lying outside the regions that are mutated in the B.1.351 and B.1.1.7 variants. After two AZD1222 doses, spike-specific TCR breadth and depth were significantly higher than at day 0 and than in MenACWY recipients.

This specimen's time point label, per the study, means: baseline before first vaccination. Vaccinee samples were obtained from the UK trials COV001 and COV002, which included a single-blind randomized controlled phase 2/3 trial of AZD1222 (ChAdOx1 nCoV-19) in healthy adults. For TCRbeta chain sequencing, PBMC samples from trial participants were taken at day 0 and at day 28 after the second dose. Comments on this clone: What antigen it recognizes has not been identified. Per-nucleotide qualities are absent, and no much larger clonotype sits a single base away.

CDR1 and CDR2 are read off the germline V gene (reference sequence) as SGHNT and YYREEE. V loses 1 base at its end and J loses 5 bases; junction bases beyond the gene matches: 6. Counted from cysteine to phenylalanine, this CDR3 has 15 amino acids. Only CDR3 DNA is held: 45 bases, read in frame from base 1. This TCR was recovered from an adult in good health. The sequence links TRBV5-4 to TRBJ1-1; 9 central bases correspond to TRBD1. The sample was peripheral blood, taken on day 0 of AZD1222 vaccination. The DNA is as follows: TGTGCCAGCAGCTTGAATCACAGGGGGCCTACTGAAGCTTTCTTT. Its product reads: CASSLNHRGPTEAFF.